Below are 10 T cell receptor beta chains sequenced from a single sample in a study of control samples from healthy donors and cancer patients. Sequenced by immunoSEQ multiplex PCR; TCRdb stores in-frame clones only, minus some. The table records approximately 98,000 clones, approximately 80% of them present only once. The material sequenced was blood. The receptors were gathered from a man between 18 and 29 years old in good health.

This chain joins TRBV18 and TRBJ2-3; TRBD1 agrees at 8 bases. CDR3 length: 15 amino acids. With V trimmed by 3 bases and J by 4 bases, 6 bases remained unmatched. Per germline, CDR1 KGHSH and CDR2 LQKENI. CDR3 sequence (DNA): TGTGCCAGCTCACCTAGGACAGGGCGGGCAGATACGCAGTATTTT. It specifies CASSPRTGRADTQYF.

The chain carries TRBV24-1 and TRBJ1-2; the match to TRBD1 covers 8 bases. V was pared by 4 bases and J by 9 bases, with 9 bases of the junction left unmatched. The CDR3 spans 14 residues. Germline CDR1 reads KGHDR; CDR2 reads SFDVKD. The CDR3 DNA reads TGTGCCACCAGTGACCCTGGACAGGGTAGGCGCTACACCTTC. It codes for CATSDPGQGRRYTF.

Here the CDR3 DNA reads TGTGCCAGTAGCGCGACAGGGTCTCTCTCCTACGAGCAGTACTTC. Translation: CASSATGSLSYEQYF. The V and J genes are TRBV19 and TRBJ2-7, with 7 nucleotides matching TRBD1. V trimming: 6 bases; J trimming: 0 bases; junction bases outside the gene matches: 8. CDR3 length: 15 residues. Germline V gene lookup returns CDR1 LNHDA and CDR2 SQIVND (reference sequence).

The gene calls are TRBV27 and TRBJ2-5; 11 nucleotides align to TRBD2. Trimming removed 5 bases from V and 6 bases from J; junction bases left unmatched: 17. This CDR3 has 18 residues. CDR1 and CDR2 from the germline V gene are MNHEY and SMNVEV (reference sequence). CDR3 protein: CASSPRMTVAGGRQTQYF. Written as DNA, the CDR3 is TGTGCCAGCAGTCCCCGAATGACCGTAGCGGGGGGGCGTCAGACCCAGTACTTC.

This chain links TRBV9 with TRBJ1-5, with 10 bases aligning to TRBD1. V dropped 6 bases and J dropped 6; count of bases not matched to a gene: 9. The CDR3 consists of 15 residues. Germline loops: CDR1 SGDLS, CDR2 YYNGEE. This chain's CDR3 is CASNSGTGDGQPQHF. The CDR3 DNA reads TGTGCCAGCAACTCCGGGACAGGGGACGGTCAGCCCCAGCATTTT. The entire variable domain, with the rest obtained from reference TRBV9 and TRBJ1-5, is as follows: DSGVTQTPKHLITATGQRVTLRCSPRSGDLSVYWYQQSLDQGLQFLIQYYNGEERAKGNILERFSAQQFPDLHSELNLSSLELGDSALYFCASNSGTGDGQPQHFGDGTRLSIL.

This rearrangement joins TRBV4-3 to TRBJ1-1; the D is unclear. Trimming stripped 1 base from V and 4 bases from J, with 16 bases between. Per germline, CDR1 LGHNA and CDR2 YSLEER. CDR3 length equals 16 residues. CDR3 sequence (DNA): TGCGCCAGCAGCCAAGTCTACCTGGGGTTTGGCACTGAAGCTTTCTTT. Its protein is CASSQVYLGFGTEAFF.

The V call is TRBV4-3, the J call TRBJ2-7; D is perhaps TRBD1 or TRBD2 (5 bases each). Germline assignment: CDR1 LGHNA and CDR2 YSLEER. V gave up 0 bases and J gave up 2 bases, with 11 bases separating them. CDR3 size: 15 residues. CDR3 coding DNA: TGCGCCAGCAGCCAAGAAAGGGACGGGCCCTACGAGCAGTACTTC. Translated, it gives CASSQERDGPYEQYF.

J is TRBJ1-5 and V is TRBV18; the D is unclear. The V end was cut by 5 bases, the J end by 6 bases, with 11 bases between. Germline CDR1 reads KGHSH; CDR2 reads LQKENI. This CDR3 is built from 13 residues. The CDR3: CASSVDTFQPQHF. Written as DNA, the CDR3 is TGTGCCAGCTCAGTCGACACGTTTCAGCCCCAGCATTTT.

This rearrangement joins TRBV30 to TRBJ1-1; tentatively, D is TRBD1 (5 bases). This CDR3 region has 12 residues. V was trimmed by 4 bases and J by 5 bases, leaving 11 bases between them. Looked up from germline, CDR1 is GTSNPN and CDR2 is SVGIG (reference sequence). The CDR3 DNA reads as TGTGCCTGGAATAGACAGAAGACTGAAGCTTTCTTT. It encodes CAWNRQKTEAFF.

J is TRBJ1-1 and V is TRBV10-2; D is unresolved. Germline assignment: CDR1 WSHSY and CDR2 SAAADI. This CDR3 comprises 14 residues. Trimming removed 2 bases at V and 4 bases at J, with 11 bases between. The CDR3 loop is CASSEALWGTEAFF. The DNA for the CDR3 is TGCGCCAGCAGTGAGGCGCTTTGGGGCACTGAAGCTTTCTTT.